In its sample, the clone carrying this T cell receptor (beta chain) was seen many times. The antigen remains unidentified. The TCR library protocol was used to attach unique molecular identifiers. These identifiers were attached to individual cDNA molecules. TCRdb used MiXCR to reprocess the 5' RACE reads, holding one entry per CDR3 protein. This sample has 45,000 to 60,000 distinct CDR3 sequences; about 10% occur once, and the top ten carry just over 4.5%. Germline CDR1 reads SEHNR; CDR2 reads FQNEAQ (reference sequence). Trimming removed 4 bases at V and 0 bases at J, with 13 bases between. The CDR3 has 15 residues. The sample belongs to a study of early T cells in non-severe SARS-CoV-2 infection. Study summary: Alpha and beta chains were unpaired, from unsorted whole-blood bulk RNA.

Overall study results and limits: A preference for anti-spike CD8 responses marked VDJdb matching, which missed private and CD4 specificities.

This sequence originates from an adult who was a healthcare worker with PCR-confirmed SARS-CoV-2 infection or an uninfected control (not recorded which). Material for sequencing was whole blood. The chain links TRBV7-9 to TRBJ2-7; D unclear. The CDR3 reads CASSSGPLSSYEQYF. The CDR3 bases are TGTGCCAGCAGCTCGGGCCCTCTCAGCTCCTACGAGCAGTACTTC.